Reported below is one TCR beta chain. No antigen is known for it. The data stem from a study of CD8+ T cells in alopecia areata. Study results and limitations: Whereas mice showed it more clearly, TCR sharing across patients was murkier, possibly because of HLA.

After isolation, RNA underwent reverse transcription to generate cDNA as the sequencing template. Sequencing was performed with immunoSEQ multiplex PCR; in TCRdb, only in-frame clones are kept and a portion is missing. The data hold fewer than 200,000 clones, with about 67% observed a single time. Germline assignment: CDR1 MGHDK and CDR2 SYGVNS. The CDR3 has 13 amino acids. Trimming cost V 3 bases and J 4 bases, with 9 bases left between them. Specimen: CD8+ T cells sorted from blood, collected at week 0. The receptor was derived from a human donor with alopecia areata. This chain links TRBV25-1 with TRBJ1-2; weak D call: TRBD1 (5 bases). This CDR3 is CASSDQTAYGYTF. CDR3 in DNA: TGTGCCAGCAGTGACCAGACAGCCTATGGCTACACCTTC.